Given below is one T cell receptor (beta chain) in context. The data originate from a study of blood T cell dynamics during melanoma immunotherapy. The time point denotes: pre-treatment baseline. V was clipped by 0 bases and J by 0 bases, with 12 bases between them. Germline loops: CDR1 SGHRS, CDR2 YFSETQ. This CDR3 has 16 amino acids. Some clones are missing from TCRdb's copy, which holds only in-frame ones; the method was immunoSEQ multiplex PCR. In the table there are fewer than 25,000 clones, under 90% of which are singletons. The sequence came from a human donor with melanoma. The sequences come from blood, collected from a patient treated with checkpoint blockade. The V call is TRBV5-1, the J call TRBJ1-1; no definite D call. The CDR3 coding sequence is TGCGCCAGCAGCTTGGTGTCCGGGCCCATGAACACTGAAGCTTTCTTT. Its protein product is CASSLVSGPMNTEAFF.